The 15 T cell receptor beta chains below come from one sample, sequenced in a study of TIL therapy for anti-PD-1-resistant metastatic lung cancer (dated by TCRdb to 2020 to 2023). The time point label, as the study defines it: pre-treatment sample, taken before nivolumab and TIL therapy. Using bias-controlled multiplex PCR with the immunoSEQ v3 hsTCRB kit, the TCR beta CDR3 regions were amplified from genomic DNA. TCRdb obtained this table from immuneACCESS and retained in-frame rearrangements with V and J assigned. These tables miss some clones; where compared with another copy, unresolved V genes account for less than half of the shortfall, and the remainder is unexplained. The sample includes around 50,000 clones, with more than 60% observed a single time. In total, the top ten clones hold more than 1.5% of the sample. The specimen comprised blood, sampled at baseline. The receptors derive from a person aged 25-85 years with non-small cell lung cancer.

In its sample, this clone was seen once. This chain connects TRBV2 to TRBJ1-6, with 10 bases identical to TRBD1. In germline, CDR1 is SNHLY, CDR2 FYNNEI. This CDR3 contains 15 residues. Unmatched junction bases numbered 4, after V lost 3 bases and J lost 8 bases. The CDR3 is CASSEGQGFYSPLHF. For the CDR3, the DNA is TGTGCCAGCAGTGAGGGACAGGGGTTTTATTCACCCCTCCACTTT.

The CDR3 DNA sequence: TGTGCCACCAGCCCTTGGTCTGGACGTCAGGTTACTAATGAAAAACTGTTTTTT. The encoded protein is CATSPWSGRQVTNEKLFF. The chain has TRBV15 and TRBJ1-4; D is unresolved. CDR3 length: 18 amino acids. V gave up 5 bases and J gave up 2 bases, with 21 bases separating them. The germline gives CDR1 LNHNV, CDR2 YYDKDF (reference sequence).

The genes are TRBV5-1 and TRBJ2-1, with D perhaps matching TRBD2 (5 bases). CDR3 length equals 14 residues. V gave up 8 bases and J gave up 9 bases, with 21 bases separating them. Per the germline V gene, CDR1 is SGHRS and CDR2 is YFSETQ. CDR3 in amino acids: CASSRGSQTGEQFF. DNA of the CDR3: TGCGCCAGTAGCCGGGGTAGCCAAACTGGTGAGCAGTTCTTC.

V gene TRBV4-1 combines with J gene TRBJ1-2; D is undetermined. This CDR3 region has 14 residues. Germline values: CDR1 MGHRA, CDR2 YSYEKL. The V end lost 1 base, the J end lost 2 bases, and 8 bases lay between the germline ends. CDR3 bases: TGCGCCAGCAGCCAAGTTGGAGGAAACTATGGCTACACCTTC. This codes for CASSQVGGNYGYTF.

The chain couples TRBV11-3 to TRBJ1-1, with D perhaps TRBD1 (6 bases). The ends were cut back, 3 bases at V and 11 bases at J, with 13 bases in the middle. CDR3 length: 12 residues. Looked up from germline, CDR1 is SGHNT and CDR2 is YENEEA. DNA of the CDR3: TGTGCCAGCAGCTTCTCTGGGGGCTATGCTTTCTTT. Its protein is CASSFSGGYAFF.

This sequence joins TRBV5-1 and TRBJ2-1; D is unclear. The CDR3 is made up of 15 amino acids. From germline, CDR1 is SGHRS and CDR2 YFSETQ. Trimming stripped 4 bases from V and 7 bases from J, with 18 bases between. CDR3 residues: CASSTDIAPWNEQFF. DNA of the CDR3: TGCGCCAGCAGCACAGACATAGCTCCATGGAATGAGCAGTTCTTC. The full variable domain, its missing parts supplied by reference TRBV5-1 and TRBJ2-1, is KAGVTQTPRYLIKTRGQQVTLSCSPISGHRSVSWYQQTPGQGLQFLFEYFSETQRNKGNFPGRFSGRQFSNSRSEMNVSTLELGDSALYLCASSTDIAPWNEQFFGPGTRLTVL.

The V gene is TRBV2, the J gene TRBJ1-1, with D perhaps matching TRBD1 (5 bases). There are 14 residues in the CDR3. Germline V lookup: CDR1 SNHLY, CDR2 FYNNEI. Trimming left V 5 bases short and J 4 bases short, with 14 bases between. CDR3 in amino acids: CASSSTNGATEAFF. The CDR3 coding sequence is TGTGCCAGCAGTTCCACGAATGGGGCCACTGAAGCTTTCTTT.

This chain joins TRBV2 and TRBJ2-7; no definite D call. V dropped 1 base and J dropped 2 bases, with 9 bases sitting between them. Germline V gives CDR1 SNHLY, CDR2 FYNNEI. The CDR3 extends over 14 amino acids. CDR3 loop: CASSEVSGPYEQYF. CDR3 nucleotides: TGTGCCAGCAGTGAAGTTTCCGGGCCCTACGAGCAGTACTTC.

The chain has TRBV6-6 and TRBJ2-3; possible D gene TRBD1, 6 bases. Germline CDR1 is MNHNY and CDR2 is SVGAGI (reference sequence). CDR3 length: 15 residues. V was clipped by 2 bases and J by 2 bases, with 11 bases between them. CDR3 nucleotides: TGTGCCAGCAGTTACGACAGGTCCCCCACAGATACGCAGTATTTT. Protein: CASSYDRSPTDTQYF.

This chain connects TRBV11-3 to TRBJ2-7; D is uncertain. CDR1 is SGHNT and CDR2 is YENEEA in the germline V gene. The CDR3 covers 16 residues. The ends were cut back, 7 bases at V and 0 bases at J, with 19 bases in the middle. The CDR3 sequence is CASNPKMGNLSYEQYF. DNA for the CDR3: TGTGCCAGCAACCCCAAAATGGGGAACCTCTCCTACGAGCAGTACTTC.

The genes are TRBV5-8 and TRBJ2-3; D unclear. Deletions cut 2 bases from V and 5 bases from J, with 15 bases between. The CDR3 totals 15 residues. Germline V gives CDR1 SGHTS, CDR2 YDEGEE. CDR3 amino acids: CASSFNGLSRDTQYF. The CDR3 DNA sequence: TGTGCCAGCAGCTTTAACGGTCTCTCGAGAGATACGCAGTATTTT.

The chain recombines TRBV4-2 with TRBJ2-5; D gene ambiguous. Per germline, CDR1 LGHNA and CDR2 YNFKEQ. V was trimmed by 1 base and J by 3 bases, leaving 6 bases between them. This CDR3 is 13 amino acids long. In DNA, the CDR3 is TGTGCCAGCAGCCAAGGGACGGAAGAGACCCAGTACTTC. It is translated as CASSQGTEETQYF.

The chain uses TRBV19 and TRBJ1-3; D remains unclear. Looked up from germline, CDR1 is LNHDA and CDR2 is SQIVND (reference sequence). V was trimmed by 5 bases and J by 4 bases, leaving 15 bases between them. The CDR3 totals 15 residues. CDR3 in DNA: TGTGCCAGTAGTTCCTCCTGGACGCCAGGAAACACCATATATTTT. It translates to CASSSSWTPGNTIYF.

The rearrangement links TRBV27 to TRBJ1-1, with D possibly TRBD1 on 5 matching bases. Trimming took 0 bases from V and 1 from J, leaving 12 bases between them. Looked up from germline, CDR1 is MNHEY and CDR2 is SMNVEV (reference sequence). The CDR3 covers 16 residues. The CDR3 is CASSLSVGGGNTEAFF. In DNA form, the CDR3 reads TGTGCCAGCAGTTTATCGGTCGGTGGGGGGAACACTGAAGCTTTCTTT.

The CDR3 sequence: CASAKGGQGMKETQYF. CDR3 nucleotides: TGTGCCAGCGCAAAAGGGGGACAGGGGATGAAAGAGACCCAGTACTTC. This chain uses TRBV11-3 with TRBJ2-5, with 10 positions matching TRBD1. This CDR3 has 16 amino acids. Per the germline V gene, CDR1 is SGHNT and CDR2 is YENEEA. The J segment lost 3 bases and the V segment lost 8 bases, leaving 12 bases of the junction unmatched.